A selection of T cell receptor beta chains follows, all from one sample in a study of PD-L1 blockade in urothelial cancer. Using immunoSEQ multiplex PCR, the repertoire was profiled, and TCRdb retains in-frame clones only, with some absent. The top ten clones hold 9.4% of a sample with under 90,000 clones, 90% to 95% of them seen once. The specimen comprised PBMCs, sampled around atezolizumab (anti-PD-L1) treatment. Receptors originate from a man between 60 and 75 years old with urothelial cancer. Both conserved end residues are part of each CDR3. Fields, in order: J gene, clone size, V gene, D gene, CDR3 DNA, CDR3 protein. The D gene is left open where the match is weak. Clone size, where shown, is once, few, many, or a class for clones that have expanded.

J gene: TRBJ1-3; clone size: -; V gene: TRBV5-6; D gene: -; CDR3 DNA: TGTGCCAGCAGCTTGGCCGGGGCTGGAAACACCATATATTTT; CDR3 protein: CASSLAGAGNTIYF
J gene: TRBJ1-3; clone size: -; V gene: TRBV6-1; D gene: -; CDR3 DNA: TGTGCCAGCAGTGAAACTTACTCTGGAAACACCATATATTTT; CDR3 protein: CASSETYSGNTIYF
J gene: TRBJ2-5; clone size: -; V gene: TRBV6-5; D gene: -; CDR3 DNA: TGTGCCAGCAGTTACGGACAGTTTCGGGAGACCCAGTACTTC; CDR3 protein: CASSYGQFRETQYF
J gene: TRBJ1-5; clone size: -; V gene: TRBV7-8; D gene: TRBD1; CDR3 DNA: TGTGCCAGCAGCCCCTTCTCACAGGGGGGTCAGCCCCAGCATTTT; CDR3 protein: CASSPFSQGGQPQHF
J gene: TRBJ2-7; clone size: -; V gene: TRBV2; D gene: TRBD1; CDR3 DNA: TGTGCCAGCAGTGTTGAGCAGGGGGACTACGAGCAGTACTTC; CDR3 protein: CASSVEQGDYEQYF
J gene: TRBJ2-3; clone size: -; V gene: TRBV5-1; D gene: TRBD2; CDR3 DNA: TGCGCCAGCAGCCCTAGCGGGGGTATGGATACGCAGTATTTT; CDR3 protein: CASSPSGGMDTQYF
J gene: TRBJ2-4; clone size: -; V gene: TRBV4-1; D gene: -; CDR3 DNA: TGCGCCAGCAGCCAGGGAGTCGGGGACATTCAGTACTTC; CDR3 protein: CASSQGVGDIQYF
J gene: TRBJ2-1; clone size: -; V gene: TRBV19; D gene: -; CDR3 DNA: TGTGCCAGTAGCACAGAACAGGGTTCCTACAATGAGCAGTTCTTC; CDR3 protein: CASSTEQGSYNEQFF
J gene: TRBJ1-2; clone size: few; V gene: TRBV5-1; D gene: TRBD1; CDR3 DNA: TGCGCCAGCAGCTTAGACAGGGGCTATGCTAACTATGGCTACACCTTC; CDR3 protein: CASSLDRGYANYGYTF
J gene: TRBJ2-2; clone size: -; V gene: TRBV19; D gene: TRBD1; CDR3 DNA: TGTGCCAGTAGCCGATCCAGGGGGCTCCCGAACACCGGGGAGCTGTTTTTT; CDR3 protein: CASSRSRGLPNTGELFF
J gene: TRBJ2-2; clone size: -; V gene: TRBV5-4; D gene: -; CDR3 DNA: TGTGCCAGCAGCTTGGCGGACAGTCACACCGGGGAGCTGTTTTTT; CDR3 protein: CASSLADSHTGELFF
J gene: TRBJ2-7; clone size: -; V gene: TRBV19; D gene: TRBD1; CDR3 DNA: TGTGCCAGCCGCGTAACGACAGGGGCGTGGGAGCAGTACTTC; CDR3 protein: CASRVTTGAWEQYF
J gene: TRBJ1-2; clone size: -; V gene: TRBV4-3; D gene: -; CDR3 DNA: TGCGCCAGCAGCCCGTCAATGACAGGCGGGGGCTATGGCTACACCTTC; CDR3 protein: CASSPSMTGGGYGYTF
J gene: TRBJ1-2; clone size: -; V gene: TRBV2; D gene: TRBD1; CDR3 DNA: TGTGCCAGCGGTGGAGAACAGGGGCCCCCTGGCTATGGCTACACCTTC; CDR3 protein: CASGGEQGPPGYGYTF
J gene: TRBJ1-4; clone size: -; V gene: TRBV29-1; D gene: -; CDR3 DNA: TGCAGCGTTGAGAGCTCTGCAACTAATGAAAAACTGTTTTTT; CDR3 protein: CSVESSATNEKLFF
J gene: TRBJ1-5; clone size: once; V gene: TRBV7-2; D gene: TRBD1; CDR3 DNA: TGTGCCAGCAGCTTATTAGAGACAGGGGGCGCCGGACAGCCCCAGCATTTT; CDR3 protein: CASSLLETGGAGQPQHF
J gene: TRBJ2-1; clone size: once; V gene: TRBV5-1; D gene: TRBD2; CDR3 DNA: TGCGCCAGCAGCTTGACTAGCGGGGGGGAGCAGTTCTTC; CDR3 protein: CASSLTSGGEQFF
J gene: TRBJ2-2; clone size: -; V gene: TRBV18; D gene: -; CDR3 DNA: TGTGCCAGCTCACCTAATACGAACACCGGGGAGCTGTTTTTT; CDR3 protein: CASSPNTNTGELFF
J gene: TRBJ2-7; clone size: once; V gene: TRBV18; D gene: TRBD2; CDR3 DNA: TGTGCCAGCTCACCAGCGGGAGGGCCCAACGAGCAGTACTTC; CDR3 protein: CASSPAGGPNEQYF
J gene: TRBJ2-3; clone size: -; V gene: TRBV6-5; D gene: TRBD1; CDR3 DNA: TGTGCCAGCAGACCGGACAGGGTCGAGACAGATACGCAGTATTTT; CDR3 protein: CASRPDRVETDTQYF
J gene: TRBJ2-7; clone size: -; V gene: TRBV9; D gene: TRBD1; CDR3 DNA: TGTGCCAGCAGCGTAGAAGGGCAGGGGGCTCACGAGCAGTACTTC; CDR3 protein: CASSVEGQGAHEQYF
J gene: TRBJ2-5; clone size: once; V gene: TRBV6-1; D gene: -; CDR3 DNA: TGTGCCAGCAGCCTTTCGGGACACCGCCAAGAGACCCAGTACTTC; CDR3 protein: CASSLSGHRQETQYF
J gene: TRBJ2-1; clone size: -; V gene: TRBV21-1; D gene: -; CDR3 DNA: TGTGCCAGCAGCCATTGGGGCGGGAGTTCCTACAATGAGCAGTTCTTC; CDR3 protein: CASSHWGGSSYNEQFF
J gene: TRBJ2-2; clone size: -; V gene: TRBV16; D gene: TRBD1; CDR3 DNA: TGTGCCAGCAGCCAATCTGACAGGGGTACCGGGGAGCTGTTTTTT; CDR3 protein: CASSQSDRGTGELFF
J gene: TRBJ2-7; clone size: -; V gene: TRBV10-3; D gene: -; CDR3 DNA: TGTGCCATCAGCCCAGAGACCGATGCGGCGCAGTACTTC; CDR3 protein: CAISPETDAAQYF
J gene: TRBJ1-3; clone size: -; V gene: TRBV15; D gene: TRBD1; CDR3 DNA: TGTGCCACCAGCAGATGGGGGCGGGAGGGGGCTTATGGAAACACCATATATTTT; CDR3 protein: CATSRWGREGAYGNTIYF
J gene: TRBJ2-7; clone size: -; V gene: TRBV29-1; D gene: -; CDR3 DNA: TGCAGCGTTGAAGATGCGGGCCCGGGGGAGCAGTACTTC; CDR3 protein: CSVEDAGPGEQYF
J gene: TRBJ2-3; clone size: -; V gene: TRBV21-1; D gene: -; CDR3 DNA: TGTGCCAGCAGCACACCAAGGCTAGGCGGAGATACGCAGTATTTT; CDR3 protein: CASSTPRLGGDTQYF
J gene: TRBJ2-2; clone size: -; V gene: TRBV6-5; D gene: TRBD1; CDR3 DNA: TGTGCCAGCAGTTCCCGACAGGGGAGCACCGGGGAGCTGTTTTTT; CDR3 protein: CASSSRQGSTGELFF
J gene: TRBJ2-1; clone size: once; V gene: TRBV5-5; D gene: TRBD2; CDR3 DNA: TGTGCCAGCAGGTTGGGTCGGGGGGGCAATGAGCAGTTCTTC; CDR3 protein: CASRLGRGGNEQFF
J gene: TRBJ2-2; clone size: -; V gene: TRBV7-2; D gene: TRBD2; CDR3 DNA: TGTGCCAGCAGCCCCCTGGCGGGGGGGAACACCGGGGAGCTGTTTTTT; CDR3 protein: CASSPLAGGNTGELFF
J gene: TRBJ2-5; clone size: -; V gene: TRBV28; D gene: -; CDR3 DNA: TGTGCCAGCAGTTTGGGCAGGATGGAGACCCAGTACTTC; CDR3 protein: CASSLGRMETQYF
J gene: TRBJ2-7; clone size: -; V gene: TRBV28; D gene: -; CDR3 DNA: TGTGCCAGCAGTTTACCCGGGTCGCTGTCCTACGAGCAGTACTTC; CDR3 protein: CASSLPGSLSYEQYF
J gene: TRBJ2-3; clone size: -; V gene: TRBV5-1; D gene: -; CDR3 DNA: TGCGCCAGCAGCCCCCGAGCGGCTAGCACAGATACGCAGTATTTT; CDR3 protein: CASSPRAASTDTQYF
J gene: TRBJ1-6; clone size: few; V gene: TRBV11-2; D gene: -; CDR3 DNA: TGTGCCAGCAGCCCACCCGGCGGTAATTCACCCCTCCACTTT; CDR3 protein: CASSPPGGNSPLHF
J gene: TRBJ1-6; clone size: -; V gene: TRBV2; D gene: -; CDR3 DNA: TGTGCCAGCAGTTATTCAGTAAATTCACCCCTCCACTTT; CDR3 protein: CASSYSVNSPLHF
J gene: TRBJ1-5; clone size: -; V gene: TRBV5-5; D gene: -; CDR3 DNA: TGTGCCAGCAGCTCCGCGGTCGGCAGGGTGGGCAATCAGCCCCAGCATTTT; CDR3 protein: CASSSAVGRVGNQPQHF
J gene: TRBJ2-3; clone size: -; V gene: TRBV7-2; D gene: -; CDR3 DNA: TGTGCCAGCAGCTTAGGTGGGCAGAGCACAGATACGCAGTATTTT; CDR3 protein: CASSLGGQSTDTQYF
J gene: TRBJ2-1; clone size: -; V gene: TRBV6-1; D gene: -; CDR3 DNA: TGTGCCAGCAGTGATACCCAGGGGCGGAGGTACAATGAGCAGTTCTTC; CDR3 protein: CASSDTQGRRYNEQFF
J gene: TRBJ2-7; clone size: -; V gene: TRBV7-2; D gene: -; CDR3 DNA: TGTGCCAGCAGTCTCAGAGAAGCGAAGCAGTACTTC; CDR3 protein: CASSLREAKQYF
J gene: TRBJ2-7; clone size: -; V gene: TRBV7-9; D gene: TRBD1; CDR3 DNA: TGTGCCAGCAGCTTAGCGGGACAGGGGCCGTCCTACGAGCAGTACTTC; CDR3 protein: CASSLAGQGPSYEQYF
J gene: TRBJ2-3; clone size: -; V gene: TRBV29-1; D gene: -; CDR3 DNA: TGCAGCGTTGACCCGGGGGCAGATACGCAGTATTTT; CDR3 protein: CSVDPGADTQYF
J gene: TRBJ2-2; clone size: -; V gene: TRBV5-1; D gene: TRBD1; CDR3 DNA: TGCGCCAGCAGCATAGCTGGACAGGGGGCCGGGGCCGGGGAGCTGTTTTTT; CDR3 protein: CASSIAGQGAGAGELFF
J gene: TRBJ1-4; clone size: few; V gene: TRBV28; D gene: -; CDR3 DNA: TGTGCCAGCAGTTTTTTTGGGGCCAGGGCTGAAAAACTGTTTTTT; CDR3 protein: CASSFFGARAEKLFF
J gene: TRBJ2-7; clone size: -; V gene: TRBV7-2; D gene: -; CDR3 DNA: TGTGCCAGCAGCATTGGACTGCGTCCGGACGAGCAGTACTTC; CDR3 protein: CASSIGLRPDEQYF
J gene: TRBJ2-4; clone size: -; V gene: TRBV25-1; D gene: TRBD2; CDR3 DNA: TGTGCCAGCACTTCTAGCGGGCGGGTCAAAAACATTCAGTACTTC; CDR3 protein: CASTSSGRVKNIQYF
J gene: TRBJ2-4; clone size: once; V gene: TRBV6-5; D gene: TRBD2; CDR3 DNA: TGTGCCAGCAGGGGCATAGCGGGACAAAAAAACATTCAGTACTTC; CDR3 protein: CASRGIAGQKNIQYF
J gene: TRBJ2-2; clone size: -; V gene: TRBV7-3; D gene: -; CDR3 DNA: TGTGCCAGCAGCTTAGGACAGACGAACACCGGGGAGCTGTTTTTT; CDR3 protein: CASSLGQTNTGELFF
J gene: TRBJ1-5; clone size: -; V gene: TRBV6-5; D gene: TRBD1; CDR3 DNA: TGTGCCAGCAGTTCCTCAATCCGGGACAGGTCCGGCCAGCATTTT; CDR3 protein: CASSSSIRDRSGQHF
J gene: TRBJ2-5; clone size: -; V gene: TRBV5-6; D gene: -; CDR3 DNA: TGTGCCAGCAGCCAGCAGGCCCTCCAAGAGACCCAGTACTTC; CDR3 protein: CASSQQALQETQYF
J gene: TRBJ2-5; clone size: -; V gene: TRBV4-1; D gene: TRBD2; CDR3 DNA: TGCGCCAGCAGCCGCGGGGGGGGAAGTCAAGAGACCCAGTACTTC; CDR3 protein: CASSRGGGSQETQYF
J gene: TRBJ1-1; clone size: -; V gene: TRBV11-1; D gene: -; CDR3 DNA: TGTGCCAGCAGCTTACGGGCAGCGGACACTGAAGCTTTCTTT; CDR3 protein: CASSLRAADTEAFF
J gene: TRBJ1-2; clone size: -; V gene: TRBV7-3; D gene: -; CDR3 DNA: TGTGCCAGCAGCACCCACGCCAGGGGCGCTGGCTACACCTTC; CDR3 protein: CASSTHARGAGYTF
J gene: TRBJ2-5; clone size: -; V gene: TRBV10-3; D gene: TRBD2; CDR3 DNA: TGTGCCATCAGTGGACTAGCGGGGAGTGAAGAGACCCAGTACTTC; CDR3 protein: CAISGLAGSEETQYF
J gene: TRBJ2-3; clone size: -; V gene: TRBV5-1; D gene: -; CDR3 DNA: TGCGCCAGCAGCCCACTAGTGACAGATACGCAGTATTTT; CDR3 protein: CASSPLVTDTQYF
J gene: TRBJ2-2; clone size: -; V gene: TRBV7-2; D gene: -; CDR3 DNA: TGTGCCAGCAGCGTCAGTCTGATCCGGAACACCGGGGAGCTGTTTTTT; CDR3 protein: CASSVSLIRNTGELFF
J gene: TRBJ2-7; clone size: -; V gene: TRBV25-1; D gene: -; CDR3 DNA: TGTGCCAGCAGTCCAGTACCCTCCTACGAGCAGTACTTC; CDR3 protein: CASSPVPSYEQYF
J gene: TRBJ2-1; clone size: -; V gene: TRBV9; D gene: -; CDR3 DNA: TGTGCCAGCAGCCCCGACGGAGGCAATGAGCAGTTCTTC; CDR3 protein: CASSPDGGNEQFF
J gene: TRBJ1-6; clone size: -; V gene: TRBV13; D gene: TRBD1; CDR3 DNA: TGTGCCAGCAGCTTAGCAGCCGGGACAGGGTTTTTTTCACCCCTCCACTTT; CDR3 protein: CASSLAAGTGFFSPLHF
J gene: TRBJ1-6; clone size: once; V gene: TRBV5-1; D gene: -; CDR3 DNA: TGCGCCAGCAGCGTGGCCGAGTCAATGAAACTTAATTCACCCCTCCACTTT; CDR3 protein: CASSVAESMKLNSPLHF